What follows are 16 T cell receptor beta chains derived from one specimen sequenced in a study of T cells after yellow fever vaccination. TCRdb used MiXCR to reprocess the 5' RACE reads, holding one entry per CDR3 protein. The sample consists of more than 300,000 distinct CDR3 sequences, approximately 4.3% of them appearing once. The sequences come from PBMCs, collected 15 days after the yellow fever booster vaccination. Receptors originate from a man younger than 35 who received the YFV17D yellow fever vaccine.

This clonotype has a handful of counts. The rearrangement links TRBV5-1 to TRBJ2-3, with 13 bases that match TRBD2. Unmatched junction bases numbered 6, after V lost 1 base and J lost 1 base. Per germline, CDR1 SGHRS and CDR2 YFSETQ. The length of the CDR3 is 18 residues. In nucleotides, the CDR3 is TGCGCCAGCAGCTTGACCGGGACTAGCGGGGTGCGCACAGATACGCAGTATTTT. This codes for CASSLTGTSGVRTDTQYF. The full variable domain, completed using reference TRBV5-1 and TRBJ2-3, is KAGVTQTPRYLIKTRGQQVTLSCSPISGHRSVSWYQQTPGQGLQFLFEYFSETQRNKGNFPGRFSGRQFSNSRSEMNVSTLELGDSALYLCASSLTGTSGVRTDTQYFGPGTRLTVL.

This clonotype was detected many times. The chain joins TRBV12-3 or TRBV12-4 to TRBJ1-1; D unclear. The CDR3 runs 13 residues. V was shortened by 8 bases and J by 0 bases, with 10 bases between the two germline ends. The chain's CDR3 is CASDGSMNTEAFF. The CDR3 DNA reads TGTGCCAGCGACGGAAGCATGAACACTGAAGCTTTCTTT.

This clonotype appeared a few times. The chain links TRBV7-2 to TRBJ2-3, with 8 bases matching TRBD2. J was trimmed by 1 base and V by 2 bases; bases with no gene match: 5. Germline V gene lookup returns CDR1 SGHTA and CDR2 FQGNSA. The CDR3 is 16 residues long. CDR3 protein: CASSLNSGGGTDTQYF. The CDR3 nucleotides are TGTGCCAGCAGCTTAAATTCGGGGGGGGGCACAGATACGCAGTATTTT.

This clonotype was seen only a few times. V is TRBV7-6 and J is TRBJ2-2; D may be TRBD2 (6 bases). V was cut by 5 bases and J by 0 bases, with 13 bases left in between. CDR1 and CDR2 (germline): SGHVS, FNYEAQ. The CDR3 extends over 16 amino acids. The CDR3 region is CASSRRGATNTGELFF. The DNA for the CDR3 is TGTGCCAGCAGCCGACGCGGGGCTACGAACACCGGGGAGCTGTTTTTT.

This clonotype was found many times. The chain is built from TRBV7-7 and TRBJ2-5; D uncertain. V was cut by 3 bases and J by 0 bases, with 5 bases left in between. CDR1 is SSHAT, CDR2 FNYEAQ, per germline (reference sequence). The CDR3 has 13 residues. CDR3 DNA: TGTGCCAGCAGCTTCGGGTACCAAGAGACCCAGTACTTC. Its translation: CASSFGYQETQYF.

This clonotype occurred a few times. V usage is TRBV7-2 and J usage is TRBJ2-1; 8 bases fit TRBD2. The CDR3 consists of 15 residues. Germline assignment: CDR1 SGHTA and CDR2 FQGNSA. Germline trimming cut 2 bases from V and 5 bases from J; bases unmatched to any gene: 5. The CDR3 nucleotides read TGTGCCAGCAGCTTATGGAGTAGCGGGAACAATGAGCAGTTCTTC. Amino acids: CASSLWSSGNNEQFF.

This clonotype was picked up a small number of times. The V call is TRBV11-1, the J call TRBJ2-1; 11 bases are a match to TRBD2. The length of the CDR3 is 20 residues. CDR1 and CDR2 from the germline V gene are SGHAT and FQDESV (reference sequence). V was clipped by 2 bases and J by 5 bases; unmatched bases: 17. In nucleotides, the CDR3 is TGTGCCAGCAGCTTATTATTAGGGTTCCTAGCGGGGGGCCTGGACAATGAGCAGTTCTTC. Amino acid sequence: CASSLLLGFLAGGLDNEQFF.

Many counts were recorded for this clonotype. CDR3 bases: TGTGCCAGCAGTACGACTAGCGGGGGGGCAACGGGTGAAGGAGAGACCCAGTACTTC. Protein sequence: CASSTTSGGATGEGETQYF. The chain has TRBV6-5 and TRBJ2-5; 14 nucleotides agree with TRBD2. Trimming at V came to 5 bases and at J to 4 bases, leaving 15 bases not matched to a gene. CDR3 length equals 19 residues. Germline V gives CDR1 MNHEY, CDR2 SVGAGI.

The chain's CDR3 is CASGSAGETDTQYF. In DNA, the CDR3 is TGTGCCAGCGGGTCCGCTGGGGAAACAGATACGCAGTATTTT. The V gene is TRBV27, the J gene TRBJ2-3; D ambiguous. The CDR3 runs to 14 residues. Germline lookup yields CDR1 MNHEY and CDR2 SMNVEV (reference sequence). The V and J ends lost 8 bases and 3 bases respectively, with 15 bases between them.

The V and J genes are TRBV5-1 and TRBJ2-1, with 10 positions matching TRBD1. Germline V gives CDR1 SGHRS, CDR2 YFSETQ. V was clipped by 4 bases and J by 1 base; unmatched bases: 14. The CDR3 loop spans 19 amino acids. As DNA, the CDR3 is TGCGCCAGCAGCCTCAGGGACAGGGGAAGCGGGGGATCCTACAATGAGCAGTTCTTC. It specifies CASSLRDRGSGGSYNEQFF.

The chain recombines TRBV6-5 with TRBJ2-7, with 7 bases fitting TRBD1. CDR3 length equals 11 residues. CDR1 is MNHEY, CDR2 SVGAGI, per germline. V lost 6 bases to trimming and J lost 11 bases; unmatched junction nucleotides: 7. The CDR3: CASRRQGPEYF. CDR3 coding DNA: TGTGCCAGCAGGCGACAGGGCCCGGAGTACTTC.

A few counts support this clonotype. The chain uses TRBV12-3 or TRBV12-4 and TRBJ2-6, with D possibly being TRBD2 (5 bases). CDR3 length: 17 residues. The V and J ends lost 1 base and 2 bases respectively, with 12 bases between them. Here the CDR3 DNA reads TGTGCCAGCAGTTTAGATGATGAGGGCCCTGGGGCCAACGTCCTGACTTTC. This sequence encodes CASSLDDEGPGANVLTF.

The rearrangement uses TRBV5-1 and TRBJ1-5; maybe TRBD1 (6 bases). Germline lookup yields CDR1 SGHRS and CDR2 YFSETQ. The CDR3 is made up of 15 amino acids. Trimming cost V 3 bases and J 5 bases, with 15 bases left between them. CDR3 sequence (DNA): TGCGCCAGCAGCTGGGAACCGGGACAATATCAGCCCCAGCATTTT. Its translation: CASSWEPGQYQPQHF.

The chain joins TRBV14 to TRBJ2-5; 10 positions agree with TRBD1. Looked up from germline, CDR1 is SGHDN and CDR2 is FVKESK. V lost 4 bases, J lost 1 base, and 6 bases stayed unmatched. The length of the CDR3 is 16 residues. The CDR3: CASSPPGQGTQETQYF. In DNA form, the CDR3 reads TGTGCCAGCAGCCCCCCGGGACAGGGGACCCAAGAGACCCAGTACTTC.

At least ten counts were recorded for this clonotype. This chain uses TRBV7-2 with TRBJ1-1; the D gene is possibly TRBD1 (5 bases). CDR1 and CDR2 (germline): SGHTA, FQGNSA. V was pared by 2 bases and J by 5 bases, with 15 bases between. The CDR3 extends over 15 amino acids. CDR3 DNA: TGTGCCAGCAGCTTAAGGGGCCAGAGCCGAACTGAAGCTTTCTTT. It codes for CASSLRGQSRTEAFF. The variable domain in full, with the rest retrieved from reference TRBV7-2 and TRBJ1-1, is GAGVSQSPSNKVTEKGKDVELRCDPISGHTALYWYRQSLGQGLEFLIYFQGNSAPDKSGLPSDRFSAERTGGSVSTLTIQRTQQEDSAVYLCASSLRGQSRTEAFFGQGTRLTVV.

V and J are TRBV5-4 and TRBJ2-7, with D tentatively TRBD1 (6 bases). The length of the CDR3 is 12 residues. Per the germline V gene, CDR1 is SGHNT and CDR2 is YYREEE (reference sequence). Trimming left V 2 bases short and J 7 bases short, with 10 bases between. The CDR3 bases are TGTGCCAGCAGCTTACAGGGTCGGGAGCAGTACGTC. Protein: CASSLQGREQYV.